Reported below is one TCR beta chain. TCRdb re-derived calls from the 5' RACE reads in MiXCR, one entry per CDR3 protein. The table shows over 600,000 distinct CDR3 sequences, with over 20% occurring only once. Germline values: CDR1 SGHVS, CDR2 FQNEAQ. This CDR3 is 12 amino acids long. Trimming left V 5 bases short and J 5 bases short, with 9 bases between. These data come from a study of identical twins. These data were also filed under a second study, of T cells expressing NK-cell markers. That report adds: Underlying the TCR beta repertoires were sorted CD3+CD56+NKG2C+, CD3+CD56+NKG2C- and CD3+CD56-NKG2C+ T cells.

The specimen sequenced was PBMCs. J is TRBJ1-1 and V is TRBV7-8; no definite D call. The source is a woman aged 18-35 years in good health. The CDR3 DNA is TGTGCCAGCAGCCTCGGGATGACTGAAGCTTTCTTT. Its protein is CASSLGMTEAFF.